A single sample is the source of the 28 T cell receptor beta chains below, sequenced in a study of PD-L1 blockade in urothelial cancer. The data were produced by immunoSEQ multiplex PCR, yet TCRdb's version contains in-frame clones alone and is incomplete. This sample carries 40,000 to 50,000 clones, roughly four fifths of them seen once, and the ten largest clones take approximately 2.9%. Time point denoted: pretreatment peripheral blood. The source was PBMCs, collected around atezolizumab (anti-PD-L1) treatment. These receptor sequences come from a man aged 70-80 years with urothelial cancer.

The genes are TRBV7-3 and TRBJ1-1; a possible D gene is TRBD1 (6 bases). The CDR3 consists of 14 residues. Germline CDR1 is SGHTA and CDR2 is FQGTGA. The V and J ends lost 0 bases and 3 bases respectively, with 8 bases between them. CDR3: CASSLTGADTEAFF. CDR3 DNA sequence: TGTGCCAGCAGCTTAACGGGGGCGGACACTGAAGCTTTCTTT.

V and J are TRBV5-1 and TRBJ2-7; 7 bases map to TRBD1. The V and J ends lost 1 base and 5 bases, in that order; junction bases with no gene match: 6. CDR1 and CDR2 (germline): SGHRS, YFSETQ. The CDR3 extends over 14 amino acids. The CDR3 loop reads CASSLKTGDHEQYF. The CDR3 DNA is TGCGCCAGCAGCTTGAAAACAGGGGACCACGAGCAGTACTTC.

J is TRBJ1-4 and V is TRBV7-9; no reliable D call. This CDR3 is built from 15 residues. Germline values: CDR1 SEHNR, CDR2 FQNEAQ (reference sequence). Trimming removed 1 base from V and 8 bases from J, with 14 bases in between. This CDR3 reads CASSLGEGRSEKLFF. For the CDR3, the DNA is TGTGCCAGCAGCTTAGGGGAGGGTCGGAGCGAAAAACTGTTTTTT.

This clone was seen only once. The chain recombines TRBV6-5 with TRBJ2-5; a possible D gene is TRBD1 (6 bases). Deletions cut 7 bases from V and 1 base from J, with 16 bases between. CDR3 size: 15 residues. From germline, CDR1 is MNHEY and CDR2 SVGAGI. CDR3 sequence: CASTNLRGRQETQYF. CDR3 coding DNA: TGTGCCAGCACGAACCTCAGGGGCCGCCAAGAGACCCAGTACTTC.

This sequence joins TRBV19 and TRBJ1-1, with D tentatively TRBD1 (5 bases). The ends were cut back, 3 bases at V and 6 bases at J, with 14 bases in the middle. CDR3 length: 14 amino acids. Germline V CDR1 and CDR2: LNHDA, SQIVND (reference sequence). DNA of the CDR3: TGTGCCAGTAGTATCCCCTTCGACAGCCCTGAAGCTTTCTTT. Residues: CASSIPFDSPEAFF.

The chain combines TRBV6-5 with TRBJ1-6; no definite D call. This CDR3 is built from 14 residues. V was trimmed by 7 bases and J by 5 bases, leaving 12 bases between them. Germline lookup yields CDR1 MNHEY and CDR2 SVGAGI. The chain's CDR3 is CASNPAENNSPLHF. CDR3 nucleotides: TGTGCCAGCAACCCCGCGGAGAATAATTCACCCCTCCACTTT.

The chain links TRBV7-3 to TRBJ2-1; no firm D call. This CDR3 is built from 14 residues. The germline V gene encodes CDR1 SGHTA and CDR2 FQGTGA. Deletions cut 4 bases from V and 0 bases from J, with 7 bases between. CDR3 nucleotide sequence: TGTGCCAGCAGCTACTCCCTCTCCTACAATGAGCAGTTCTTC. Its translation: CASSYSLSYNEQFF.

V and J are TRBV21-1 and TRBJ2-3; no DNA check was done on the table's D call, TRBD2. TRBV21-1 has pseudogene status. The CDR3 is made up of 12 amino acids. The CDR3 nucleotides are TGTGCCAGCAAGGTACTTGGCCACGACGGGGATTTT. Its protein is CASKVLGHDGDF.

The genes are TRBV29-1 and TRBJ1-1; 7 bases align to TRBD1. The germline V gene encodes CDR1 SQVTM and CDR2 ANQGSEA. With 8 bases clipped from V and 7 bases from J, the junction kept 7 bases outside the gene matches. This CDR3 has 11 amino acids. DNA of the CDR3: TGCAGCATCTACAGGGGCCATGAAGCTTTCTTT. This gives the protein CSIYRGHEAFF.

This chain connects TRBV30 to TRBJ1-2; maybe TRBD1 (5 bases). The CDR3 has 11 residues. The germline gives CDR1 GTSNPN, CDR2 SVGIG (reference sequence). V lost 2 bases and J 7 bases, leaving 8 bases between the germline ends. The CDR3 DNA reads as TGTGCCTGGAGTCCCGGGGGTGGCTACACCTTC. Translation: CAWSPGGGYTF.

The genes are TRBV6-1 and TRBJ2-2; TRBD1 agrees at 8 bases. V trimming: 7 bases; J trimming: 6 bases; junction bases outside the gene matches: 4. The CDR3 spans 13 residues. Germline CDR1 MNHNS, CDR2 SASEGT. CDR3 residues: CASNLQGAGELFF. CDR3 bases: TGTGCCAGCAACTTACAGGGGGCCGGGGAGCTGTTTTTT.

V gene TRBV4-3 combines with J gene TRBJ1-3; D gene uncertain. Germline CDR1 and CDR2: LGHNA and YSLEER. There are 17 residues in the CDR3. V was pared by 2 bases and J by 0 bases, with 14 bases between. CDR3 DNA sequence: TGCGCCAGCAGCCAAATTGCGCTTCTAAGCTCTGGAAACACCATATATTTT. Its translation is CASSQIALLSSGNTIYF.

The chain recombines TRBV5-4 with TRBJ1-5; no clear D. The germline gives CDR1 SGHNT, CDR2 YYREEE (reference sequence). Trimming left V 0 bases short and J 0 bases short, with 4 bases between. The CDR3 has 14 amino acids. CDR3 DNA sequence: TGTGCCAGCAGCTTGGCCGGTAGCAATCAGCCCCAGCATTTT. Its protein is CASSLAGSNQPQHF.

The chain is built from TRBV5-1 and TRBJ1-2; D is perhaps TRBD1 (5 bases). There are 14 residues in the CDR3. Germline V CDR1 and CDR2: SGHRS, YFSETQ. V lost 4 bases to trimming and J lost 4 bases, with 14 bases between them. The CDR3 region has the DNA TGCGCCAGCAGCCCTGTCGGGACTCGCTATGGCTACACCTTC. Amino acid sequence: CASSPVGTRYGYTF.

The chain employs TRBV5-4 and TRBJ1-2; unclear D gene. Germline lookup yields CDR1 SGHNT and CDR2 YYREEE (reference sequence). V was pared by 0 bases and J by 1 base, with 7 bases between. CDR3 size: 14 residues. The CDR3 is CASSLVGGNYGYTF. As DNA, the CDR3 is TGTGCCAGCAGCTTGGTAGGCGGTAACTATGGCTACACCTTC.

CDR3 sequence (DNA): TGTGCCAGCAGCTTAGGCCCCCTGAACTATGGCTACACCTTC. Its translation is CASSLGPLNYGYTF. V gene TRBV7-3 combines with J gene TRBJ1-2; D unclear. V was cut by 2 bases and J by 2 bases, with 9 bases left in between. Germline-derived CDR1 and CDR2 are SGHTA and FQGTGA. The CDR3 is 14 amino acids.

This clone was found a few times. CDR3 in amino acids: CASSKAGYTQYF. The DNA for the CDR3 is TGTGCCAGCAGCAAAGCCGGGTATACGCAGTATTTT. The chain couples TRBV21-1 to TRBJ2-3; the D segment call TRBD2 is taken from the table without a DNA check. TRBV21-1 is deemed a pseudogene. The CDR3 sequence is 12 residues long.

CDR3 protein: CASSAPGQTTQETQYF. Written as DNA, the CDR3 is TGTGCCAGCAGTGCTCCGGGACAGACTACGCAAGAGACCCAGTACTTC. The chain uses TRBV6-1 and TRBJ2-5; 7 nucleotides agree with TRBD1. This CDR3 is 16 amino acids long. V shed 4 bases, J shed 2 bases, and the junction held 10 bases outside the gene matches. Germline CDR1 and CDR2: MNHNS and SASEGT.

This sequence joins TRBV7-2 and TRBJ2-5; D is perhaps TRBD1 (6 bases). Germline CDR1 reads SGHTA; CDR2 reads FQGNSA. The CDR3 contains 15 residues. Trimming took 4 bases from V and 0 from J, leaving 12 bases between them. The CDR3 loop is CASSSGQGYQETQYF. The DNA of the CDR3 is TGTGCCAGCAGCTCCGGCCAGGGGTACCAAGAGACCCAGTACTTC.

The rearrangement joins TRBV14 to TRBJ1-2; 7 nucleotides match TRBD1. The V segment lost 2 bases and the J segment 8 bases; nucleotides outside the gene matches: 8. The CDR3 is 14 amino acids. Germline values: CDR1 SGHDN, CDR2 FVKESK. CDR3 DNA: TGTGCCAGCAGCCAACAACTCACAGGGGAAGGCTACACCTTC. It codes for CASSQQLTGEGYTF.

The genes are TRBV7-2 and TRBJ2-1; D remains ambiguous. Germline CDR1 SGHTA, CDR2 FQGNSA. CDR3 length: 13 residues. The V end lost 5 bases, the J end lost 8 bases, and 13 bases lay between the germline ends. CDR3 amino acids: CASSDLPGDEQFF. The CDR3 DNA sequence: TGTGCCAGCAGCGACTTACCGGGTGATGAGCAGTTCTTC.

V gene TRBV19 combines with J gene TRBJ2-1; 8 bases match TRBD2. The CDR3 spans 15 residues. Germline CDR1 LNHDA, CDR2 SQIVND (reference sequence). Unmatched junction bases numbered 9, after V lost 5 bases and J lost 6 bases. The CDR3 region is CASSFSGVTGNEQFF. CDR3 nucleotides: TGTGCCAGTAGTTTTAGCGGGGTAACGGGCAATGAGCAGTTCTTC.

The chain is built from TRBV19 and TRBJ2-5, with D possibly matching TRBD1 (6 bases). The CDR3 runs to 11 residues. CDR1 is LNHDA, CDR2 SQIVND, per germline (reference sequence). The germline V and J ends were trimmed by 9 bases and 8 bases, with 13 bases remaining between them. CDR3 bases: TGTGCCAGAAACTGGGGGCGTACCCAGTACTTC. Translated: CARNWGRTQYF.

The V call is TRBV4-3, the J call TRBJ1-2, with D hard to call. This CDR3 is 14 amino acids long. Trimming pared 0 bases from V and 4 bases from J, leaving 9 bases between. The germline gives CDR1 LGHNA, CDR2 YSLEER. The CDR3 DNA sequence: TGCGCCAGCAGCCAAGAGAGTGACACCTATGGCTACACCTTC. Its protein is CASSQESDTYGYTF.

V gene TRBV5-1 combines with J gene TRBJ1-4; 7 positions match TRBD1. Germline trimming cut 1 base from V and 8 bases from J; bases unmatched to any gene: 5. Germline V CDR1 and CDR2: SGHRS, YFSETQ. CDR3 length: 14 residues. CDR3 loop: CASSLTGVGEKLFF. CDR3 DNA sequence: TGCGCCAGCAGCTTGACAGGGGTTGGCGAAAAACTGTTTTTT.

V is TRBV19 and J is TRBJ1-5, with D possibly TRBD1 on 5 matching bases. The CDR3 runs to 14 residues. Germline V gene sequence: CDR1 LNHDA, CDR2 SQIVND (reference sequence). V lost 2 bases to trimming and J lost 7 bases, with 12 bases between them. CDR3 sequence (DNA): TGTGCCAGTAGTATATTGGCAGGGAGGCAGCCCCAGCATTTT. Translated: CASSILAGRQPQHF.

The chain is built from TRBV5-5 and TRBJ1-5, with D possibly being TRBD1 (5 bases). Germline values: CDR1 SGHKS, CDR2 YYEKEE (reference sequence). Trimming left V 0 bases short and J 4 bases short, with 11 bases between. The CDR3 consists of 15 residues. CDR3 sequence: CASSLEGARNQPQHF. The CDR3 DNA is TGTGCCAGCAGCTTGGAAGGGGCGCGGAATCAGCCCCAGCATTTT.

The V and J genes are TRBV7-2 and TRBJ1-2; tentative D call: TRBD1 (6 bases). Trimming left V 0 bases short and J 11 bases short, with 16 bases between. CDR1 SGHTA and CDR2 FQGNSA come from the germline V gene. CDR3 length: 14 amino acids. CDR3 nucleotides: TGTGCCAGCAGCTTAGCCCGGGACACTAGTCTTTACACCTTC. Its translation is CASSLARDTSLYTF.